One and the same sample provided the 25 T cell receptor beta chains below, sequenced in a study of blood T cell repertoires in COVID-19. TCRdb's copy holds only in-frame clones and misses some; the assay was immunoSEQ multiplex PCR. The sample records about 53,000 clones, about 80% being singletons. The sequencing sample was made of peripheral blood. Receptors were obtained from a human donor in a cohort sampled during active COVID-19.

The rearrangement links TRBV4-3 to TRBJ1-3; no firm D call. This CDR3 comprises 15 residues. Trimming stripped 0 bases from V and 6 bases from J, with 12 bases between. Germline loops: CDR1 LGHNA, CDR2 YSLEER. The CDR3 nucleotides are TGCGCCAGCAGCCAAGAGAGGAGGGTGGCAAACACCATATATTTT. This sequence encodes CASSQERRVANTIYF.

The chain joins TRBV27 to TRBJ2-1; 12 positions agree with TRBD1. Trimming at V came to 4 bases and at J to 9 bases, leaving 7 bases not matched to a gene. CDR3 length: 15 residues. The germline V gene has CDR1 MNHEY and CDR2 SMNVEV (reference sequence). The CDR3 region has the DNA TGTGCCAGCAGTTCAAGCGGGACAGGGGGCTTTGAGCAGTTCTTC. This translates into CASSSSGTGGFEQFF.

CDR3 sequence reads: CASSQDRETQYF. CDR3 sequence (DNA): TGTGCCAGCAGCCAAGACAGGGAGACCCAGTACTTC. The chain recombines TRBV4-2 with TRBJ2-5; D unclear. Germline V gene sequence: CDR1 LGHNA, CDR2 YNFKEQ. Trimming stripped 0 bases from V and 5 bases from J, with 4 bases between. The CDR3 runs 12 residues.

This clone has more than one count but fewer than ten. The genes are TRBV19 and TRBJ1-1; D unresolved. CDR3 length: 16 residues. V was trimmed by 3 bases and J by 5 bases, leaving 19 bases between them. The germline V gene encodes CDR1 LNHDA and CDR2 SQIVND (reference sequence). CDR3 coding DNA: TGTGCCAGTAGTATGAGTCTTCGGGGTCTGGAGACTGAAGCTTTCTTT. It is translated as CASSMSLRGLETEAFF.

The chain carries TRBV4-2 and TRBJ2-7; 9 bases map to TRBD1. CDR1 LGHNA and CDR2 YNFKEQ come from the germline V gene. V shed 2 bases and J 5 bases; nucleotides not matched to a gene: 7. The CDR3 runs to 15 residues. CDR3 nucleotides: TGTGCCAGCAGCCAACGTGTACAGGGGGCCAACGAGCAGTACTTC. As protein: CASSQRVQGANEQYF.

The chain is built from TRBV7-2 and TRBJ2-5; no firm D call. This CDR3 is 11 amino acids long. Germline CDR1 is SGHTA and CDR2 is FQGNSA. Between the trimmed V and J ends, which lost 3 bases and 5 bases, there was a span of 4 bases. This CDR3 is CASSFGETQYF. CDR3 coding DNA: TGTGCCAGCAGCTTCGGGGAGACCCAGTACTTC.

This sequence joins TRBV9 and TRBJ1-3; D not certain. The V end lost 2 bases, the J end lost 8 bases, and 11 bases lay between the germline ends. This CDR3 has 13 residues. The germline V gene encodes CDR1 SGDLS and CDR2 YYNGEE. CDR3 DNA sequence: TGTGCCAGCAGCGTTGGGTCCCGGGACACCATATATTTT. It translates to CASSVGSRDTIYF.

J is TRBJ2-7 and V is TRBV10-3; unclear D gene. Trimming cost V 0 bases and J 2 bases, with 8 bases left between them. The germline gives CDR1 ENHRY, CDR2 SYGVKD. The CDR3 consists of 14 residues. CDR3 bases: TGTGCCATCAGTGAGTCGAACAGACCCTACGAGCAGTACTTC. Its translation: CAISESNRPYEQYF.

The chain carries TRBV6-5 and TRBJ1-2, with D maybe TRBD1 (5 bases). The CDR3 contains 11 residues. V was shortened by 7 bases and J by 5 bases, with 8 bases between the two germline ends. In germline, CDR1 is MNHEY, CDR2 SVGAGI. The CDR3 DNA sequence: TGTGCCAGCACCCAGGGATATGGCTACACCTTC. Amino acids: CASTQGYGYTF.

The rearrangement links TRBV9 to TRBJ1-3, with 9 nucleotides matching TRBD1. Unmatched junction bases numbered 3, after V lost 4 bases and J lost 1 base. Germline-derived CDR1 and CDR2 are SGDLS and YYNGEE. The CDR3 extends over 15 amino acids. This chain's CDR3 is CASSQQGASGNTIYF. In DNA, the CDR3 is TGTGCCAGCAGCCAACAGGGGGCGTCTGGAAACACCATATATTTT. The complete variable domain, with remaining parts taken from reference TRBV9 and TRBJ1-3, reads DSGVTQTPKHLITATGQRVTLRCSPRSGDLSVYWYQQSLDQGLQFLIQYYNGEERAKGNILERFSAQQFPDLHSELNLSSLELGDSALYFCASSQQGASGNTIYFGEGSWLTVV.

The CDR3 nucleotides read TGTGCCTGGAGTGTCGGCAGGGGTCCGTACGAGCAGTACTTC. Its protein product is CAWSVGRGPYEQYF. The chain has TRBV30 and TRBJ2-7, with D maybe TRBD1 (6 bases). This CDR3 comprises 14 residues. Trimming stripped 0 bases from V and 4 bases from J, with 13 bases between. The germline CDR1 and CDR2 sequences are GTSNPN and SVGIG (reference sequence). Together with reference TRBV30 and TRBJ2-7, the CDR3 gives the full variable domain: SQTIHQWPATLVQPVGSPLSLECTVEGTSNPNLYWYRQAAGRGLQLLFYSVGIGQISSEVPQNLSASRPQDRQFILSSKKLLLSDSGFYLCAWSVGRGPYEQYFGPGTRLTVT.

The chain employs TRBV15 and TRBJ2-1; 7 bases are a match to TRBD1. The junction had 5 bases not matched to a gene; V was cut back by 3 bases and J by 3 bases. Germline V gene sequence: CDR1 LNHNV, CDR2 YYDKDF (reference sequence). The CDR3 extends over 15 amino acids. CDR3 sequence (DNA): TGTGCCACCAGCAGGAGACGGGACAGCTACAATGAGCAGTTCTTC. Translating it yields CATSRRRDSYNEQFF.

CDR3 protein: CALRGRVLYEQYF. The CDR3 DNA is TGTGCCCTCAGGGGGCGGGTCCTCTACGAGCAGTACTTC. This chain joins TRBV12-3 or TRBV12-4 and TRBJ2-7; 8 bases line up with TRBD1. J was trimmed by 3 bases and V by 11 bases; bases with no gene match: 9. The CDR3 runs 13 residues.

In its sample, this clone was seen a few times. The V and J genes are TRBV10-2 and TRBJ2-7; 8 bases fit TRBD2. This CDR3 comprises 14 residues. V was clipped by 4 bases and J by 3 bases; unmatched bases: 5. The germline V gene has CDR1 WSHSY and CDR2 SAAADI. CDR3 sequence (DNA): TGCGCCAGCAGTGTGGCGGGGGGCCACTACGAGCAGTACTTC. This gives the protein CASSVAGGHYEQYF.

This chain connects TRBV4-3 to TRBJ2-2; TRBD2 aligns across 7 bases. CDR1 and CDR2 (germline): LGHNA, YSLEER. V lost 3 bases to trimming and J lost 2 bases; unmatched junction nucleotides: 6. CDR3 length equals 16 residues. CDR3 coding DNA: TGCGCCAGCAGCCAGTGGGGGGGTACAAACACCGGGGAGCTGTTTTTT. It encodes CASSQWGGTNTGELFF.

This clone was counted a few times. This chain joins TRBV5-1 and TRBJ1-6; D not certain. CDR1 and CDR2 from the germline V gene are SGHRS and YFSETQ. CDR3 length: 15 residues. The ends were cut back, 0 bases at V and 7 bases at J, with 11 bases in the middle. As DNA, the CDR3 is TGCGCCAGCAGCTTGGTATCGCGGAGGAATTCACCCCTCCACTTT. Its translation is CASSLVSRRNSPLHF. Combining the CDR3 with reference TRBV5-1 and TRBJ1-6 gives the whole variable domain KAGVTQTPRYLIKTRGQQVTLSCSPISGHRSVSWYQQTPGQGLQFLFEYFSETQRNKGNFPGRFSGRQFSNSRSEMNVSTLELGDSALYLCASSLVSRRNSPLHFGNGTRLTVT.

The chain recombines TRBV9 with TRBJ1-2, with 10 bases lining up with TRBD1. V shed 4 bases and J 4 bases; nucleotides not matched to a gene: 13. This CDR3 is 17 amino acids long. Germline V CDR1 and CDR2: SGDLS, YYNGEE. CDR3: CASSPRQGAGSSYGYTF. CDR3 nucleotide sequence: TGTGCCAGCAGCCCCAGACAGGGGGCGGGGAGCTCCTATGGCTACACCTTC.

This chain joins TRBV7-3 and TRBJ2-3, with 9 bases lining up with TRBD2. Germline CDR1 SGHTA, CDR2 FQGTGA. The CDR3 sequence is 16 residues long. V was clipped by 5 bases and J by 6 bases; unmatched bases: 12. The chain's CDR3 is CASSPTVAGAGDTQYF. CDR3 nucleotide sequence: TGTGCCAGCAGCCCCACAGTAGCGGGGGCCGGGGATACGCAGTATTTT.

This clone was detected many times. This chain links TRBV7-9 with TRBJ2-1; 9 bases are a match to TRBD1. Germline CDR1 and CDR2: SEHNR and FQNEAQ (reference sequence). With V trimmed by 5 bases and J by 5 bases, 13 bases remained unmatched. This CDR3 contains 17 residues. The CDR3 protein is CASSTEDRGQLHNEQFF. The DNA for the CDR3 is TGTGCCAGCAGCACGGAGGACAGGGGACAACTACACAATGAGCAGTTCTTC.

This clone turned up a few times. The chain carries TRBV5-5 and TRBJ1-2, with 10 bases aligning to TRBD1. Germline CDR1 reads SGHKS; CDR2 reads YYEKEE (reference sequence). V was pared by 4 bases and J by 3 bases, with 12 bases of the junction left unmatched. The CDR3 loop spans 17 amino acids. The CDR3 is CASSQDRQGALDYGYTF. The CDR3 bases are TGTGCCAGCAGCCAGGATAGACAGGGGGCTCTAGACTATGGCTACACCTTC.

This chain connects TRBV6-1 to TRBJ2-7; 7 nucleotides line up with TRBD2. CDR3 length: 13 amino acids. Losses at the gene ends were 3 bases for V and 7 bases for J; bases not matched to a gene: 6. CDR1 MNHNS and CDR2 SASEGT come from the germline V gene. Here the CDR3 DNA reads TGTGCCAGCAGTGACCGGGAGGTCGAAGAGCAGTACTTC. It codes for CASSDREVEEQYF.

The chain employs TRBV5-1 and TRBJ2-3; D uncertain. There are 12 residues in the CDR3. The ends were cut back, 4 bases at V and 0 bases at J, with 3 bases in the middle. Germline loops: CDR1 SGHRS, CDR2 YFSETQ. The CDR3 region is CASSLSTDTQYF. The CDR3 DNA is TGCGCCAGCAGCCTAAGCACAGATACGCAGTATTTT.

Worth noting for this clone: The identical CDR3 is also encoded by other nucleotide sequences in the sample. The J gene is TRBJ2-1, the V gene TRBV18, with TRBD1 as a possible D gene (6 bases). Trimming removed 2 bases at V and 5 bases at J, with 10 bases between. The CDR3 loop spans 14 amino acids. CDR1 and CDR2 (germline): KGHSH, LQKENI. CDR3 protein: CASSPTDSNNEQFF. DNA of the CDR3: TGTGCCAGCTCACCAACGGACAGCAACAATGAGCAGTTCTTC.

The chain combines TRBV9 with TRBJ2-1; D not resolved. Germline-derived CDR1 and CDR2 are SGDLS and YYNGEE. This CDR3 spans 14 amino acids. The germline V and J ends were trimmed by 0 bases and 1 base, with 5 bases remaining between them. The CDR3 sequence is CASSVDNSYNEQFF. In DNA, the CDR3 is TGTGCCAGCAGCGTAGACAATTCCTACAATGAGCAGTTCTTC.

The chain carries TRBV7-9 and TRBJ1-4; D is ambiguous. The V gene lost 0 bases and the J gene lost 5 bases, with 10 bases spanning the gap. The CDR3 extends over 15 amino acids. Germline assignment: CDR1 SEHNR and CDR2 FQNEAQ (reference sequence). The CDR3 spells CASSLALGENEKLFF. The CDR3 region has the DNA TGTGCCAGCAGCTTAGCGCTGGGAGAAAATGAAAAACTGTTTTTT.